The sequence of this T cell receptor beta chain was determined in a study of T-cell reconstitution after alpha-beta-depleted transplantation in children. Unique molecular identifiers were incorporated during preparation of the TCRbeta library. TCRdb re-analysed the PCR reads in MiXCR, keeping a single row per CDR3 protein. The sample yields some 550,000 distinct CDR3 sequences, 18% seen once. This clonotype was counted only a few times. J was trimmed by 1 base and V by 3 bases; bases with no gene match: 20. Germline V gives CDR1 SGHRS, CDR2 YFSETQ. This CDR3 has 22 amino acids. This clonotype was sampled from a human donor who donated a stem cell graft to a child with acute lymphoblastic leukemia. The chain uses TRBV5-1 and TRBJ2-1; 12 nucleotides match TRBD2. Sequencing used PBMCs from the stem cell graft donor, obtained from the stem cell graft. The CDR3 sequence: CASSWTMGPTGLAGRSYNEQFF. In DNA, the CDR3 is TGCGCCAGCAGCTGGACCATGGGGCCTACAGGACTAGCGGGAAGGTCCTACAATGAGCAGTTCTTC.